A single sample is the source of the 18 T cell receptor beta chains below, sequenced in a study of blood T cell repertoires in COVID-19. The data were produced by immunoSEQ multiplex PCR, yet TCRdb's version contains in-frame clones alone and is incomplete. The sample yields about 260,000 clones, around 88% seen once. Sequenced material: PBMCs or T cells enriched from blood (not recorded which). The receptor source for this set is a woman between 40 and 55 years old with acute COVID-19.

V usage is TRBV28 and J usage is TRBJ2-5, with TRBD1 matching over 7 bases. With 6 bases clipped from V and 1 base from J, the junction kept 2 bases outside the gene matches. Germline CDR1 reads MDHEN; CDR2 reads SYDVKM. The CDR3 length is 13 residues. CDR3 loop: CASSAGGQETQYF. The CDR3 DNA follows: TGTGCCAGCAGCGCAGGGGGCCAAGAGACCCAGTACTTC.

This clone was observed a single time. The chain carries TRBV9 and TRBJ1-5, with unresolved D. CDR3 size: 14 residues. Trimming took 0 bases from V and 4 from J, leaving 8 bases between them. Germline-derived CDR1 and CDR2 are SGDLS and YYNGEE. The CDR3 bases are TGTGCCAGCAGCGTAGGAGGTCCGAATCAGCCCCAGCATTTT. Translation: CASSVGGPNQPQHF. Variable domain in full (rest from reference TRBV9 and TRBJ1-5): DSGVTQTPKHLITATGQRVTLRCSPRSGDLSVYWYQQSLDQGLQFLIQYYNGEERAKGNILERFSAQQFPDLHSELNLSSLELGDSALYFCASSVGGPNQPQHFGDGTRLSIL.

This chain uses TRBV19 with TRBJ2-7; maybe TRBD2 (6 bases). The germline V gene encodes CDR1 LNHDA and CDR2 SQIVND (reference sequence). The V gene lost 4 bases and the J gene lost 0 bases, with 7 bases spanning the gap. CDR3 length: 13 amino acids. CDR3 DNA: TGTGCCAGTAGTAGCGGGAACTCCTACGAGCAGTACTTC. Translating it yields CASSSGNSYEQYF.

The J gene is TRBJ2-4, the V gene TRBV5-1; TRBD2 aligns across 10 bases. Unmatched junction bases numbered 3, after V lost 1 base and J lost 5 bases. Germline assignment: CDR1 SGHRS and CDR2 YFSETQ. This CDR3 is 15 amino acids long. The CDR3 DNA sequence: TGCGCCAGCAGCTTGACCGGGACTAGCGAAAACATTCAGTACTTC. Its translation: CASSLTGTSENIQYF.

Only one count was recorded for this clone. The chain joins TRBV19 to TRBJ2-2; D is undetermined. The CDR3 totals 12 residues. CDR1 is LNHDA, CDR2 SQIVND, per germline (reference sequence). Deletions cut 8 bases from V and 3 bases from J, with 7 bases between. DNA for the CDR3: TGTGCCAGTCGTGACTACACCGGGGAGCTGTTTTTT. Translating it yields CASRDYTGELFF.

The chain uses TRBV6-5 and TRBJ2-3, with TRBD1 as a possible D gene (6 bases). CDR1 is MNHEY, CDR2 SVGAGI, per germline. V lost 7 bases to trimming and J lost 6 bases, with 11 bases between them. The CDR3 covers 12 residues. The CDR3 loop reads CASISTGDTQYF. The CDR3 DNA reads TGTGCCAGCATCTCGACAGGCGATACGCAGTATTTT.

The chain has TRBV6-1 and TRBJ2-2; perhaps TRBD1 as D (5 bases). V lost 2 bases and J 6 bases, leaving 7 bases between the germline ends. CDR1 and CDR2 (germline): MNHNS, SASEGT. The CDR3 is 13 amino acids. CDR3 coding DNA: TGTGCCAGCAGTGAACTAGGGGCCGGGGAGCTGTTTTTT. Residues: CASSELGAGELFF.

This chain links TRBV4-2 with TRBJ1-2, with D possibly TRBD1 on 5 matching bases. Trimming took off 0 bases at V and 3 bases at J, with 23 bases between the two ends. The CDR3 covers 19 residues. The germline V gene has CDR1 LGHNA and CDR2 YNFKEQ. CDR3 sequence reads: CASSQDFLGRIRDDYGYTF. CDR3 nucleotide sequence: TGTGCCAGCAGCCAAGATTTTTTGGGCCGGATCAGGGATGACTATGGCTACACCTTC.

This chain links TRBV12-3 or TRBV12-4 with TRBJ1-5; the match to TRBD1 covers 7 bases. The CDR3 is 13 amino acids. V trimming: 5 bases; J trimming: 12 bases; junction bases outside the gene matches: 10. The CDR3 is CASSRQGSRRQHF. CDR3 sequence (DNA): TGTGCCAGCAGTCGACAGGGTTCAAGGCGCCAGCATTTT.

There are many counts of this clone. The chain joins TRBV6-5 to TRBJ1-1; D is uncertain. CDR3 length: 15 amino acids. The V gene lost 0 bases and the J gene lost 4 bases, with 12 bases spanning the gap. Germline V gene data show CDR1 as MNHEY and CDR2 as SVGAGI. CDR3 sequence: CASSYSANSGTEAFF. For the CDR3, the DNA is TGTGCCAGCAGTTACTCGGCAAATTCAGGCACTGAAGCTTTCTTT.

The chain couples TRBV6-5 to TRBJ1-5; D gene unclear. Trimming cost V 2 bases and J 7 bases, with 12 bases left between them. The CDR3 consists of 14 residues. Germline CDR1 and CDR2: MNHEY and SVGAGI. The CDR3 spells CASSYSFGGQPQHF. The DNA of the CDR3 is TGTGCCAGCAGTTACAGCTTTGGAGGACAGCCCCAGCATTTT.

The table lists this clone with a count of one. The chain is built from TRBV7-2 and TRBJ1-5; TRBD1 might be the D (5 bases). CDR3 length: 15 residues. Germline lookup yields CDR1 SGHTA and CDR2 FQGNSA. V shed 3 bases and J shed 6 bases, with 15 bases lying between them. The CDR3 here is CASSFSGIWGQPQHF. The CDR3 bases are TGTGCCAGCAGCTTTTCAGGGATTTGGGGTCAGCCCCAGCATTTT.

The chain couples TRBV5-4 to TRBJ1-1, with TRBD1 matching over 7 bases. V trimming: 0 bases; J trimming: 6 bases; junction bases outside the gene matches: 2. From germline, CDR1 is SGHNT and CDR2 YYREEE (reference sequence). This CDR3 region has 13 residues. DNA of the CDR3: TGTGCCAGCAGCTTGGTTCAGGGGGCTGAAGCTTTCTTT. Translated: CASSLVQGAEAFF.

The rearrangement links TRBV9 to TRBJ2-5; possible D gene TRBD2, 7 bases. Germline CDR1 and CDR2: SGDLS and YYNGEE. The CDR3 has 15 amino acids. V gave up 6 bases and J gave up 4 bases, with 19 bases separating them. The CDR3 sequence is CASTEGGNRVETQYF. CDR3 nucleotides: TGTGCCAGCACAGAGGGGGGGAATAGGGTAGAGACCCAGTACTTC.

A note on this clone: Other DNA sequences in the same sample also yield this CDR3. CDR3: CASSVGQGSYNEQFF. Written as DNA, the CDR3 is TGTGCCAGCAGCGTAGGACAGGGAAGCTACAATGAGCAGTTCTTC. V gene TRBV9 combines with J gene TRBJ2-1; 7 bases align to TRBD1. V was pared by 0 bases and J by 3 bases, with 3 bases of the junction left unmatched. The length of the CDR3 is 15 residues. CDR1 SGDLS and CDR2 YYNGEE come from the germline V gene.

The V gene is TRBV5-1, the J gene TRBJ1-1; D gene ambiguous. This CDR3 region has 16 residues. Trimming removed 1 base from V and 0 bases from J, with 13 bases in between. CDR1 is SGHRS and CDR2 is YFSETQ in the germline V gene. This chain's CDR3 is CASSLTALRMNTEAFF. The CDR3 bases are TGCGCCAGCAGCTTGACCGCTCTGAGAATGAACACTGAAGCTTTCTTT.

This clone was counted only a few times. V usage is TRBV10-1 and J usage is TRBJ2-7, with 7 bases fitting TRBD2. V trimming: 2 bases; J trimming: 3 bases; junction bases outside the gene matches: 7. Germline loops: CDR1 WNHNN, CDR2 SYGVQD (reference sequence). This CDR3 is built from 15 residues. CDR3 bases: TGCGCCAGCAGTGAGGGACACGGGGGGATCTACGAGCAGTACTTC. Translating it yields CASSEGHGGIYEQYF.

The chain combines TRBV9 with TRBJ2-1, with 8 bases lining up with TRBD2. J gave up 7 bases and V 3 bases, and 12 bases lay outside the gene matches. The CDR3 loop spans 16 amino acids. CDR1 and CDR2 from the germline V gene are SGDLS and YYNGEE. This chain's CDR3 is CASSAHKREWGNEQFF. In nucleotides, the CDR3 is TGTGCCAGCAGCGCTCACAAGCGGGAGTGGGGAAATGAGCAGTTCTTC.